The present T cell receptor beta chain was sequenced within a study of blood T cell repertoires in COVID-19. The overall study: COVID-19 samples collected from the United States, Italy and Spain covered acute and convalescent phases. PBMCs, B-cell-depleted T cells, or T cells were the source of the cDNA or gDNA that made up the material.

Trimming cost V 5 bases and J 8 bases, with 11 bases left between them. CDR3 size: 12 residues. Looked up from germline, CDR1 is LNHDA and CDR2 is SQIVND (reference sequence). Authors' methods: Estimation of nucleated cell counts relied on the amplification of reference gene primers. Data came from immunoSEQ multiplex PCR; TCRdb stores just in-frame clones and leaves some out. The V and J calls and clone size come from that table; D and trimming were worked out from the DNA. The table has fewer than 150,000 clones, approximately 84% seen once. Source material: peripheral blood. The clonotype comes from a woman of 80 years or more in a cohort sampled during active or convalescent COVID-19. The chain recombines TRBV19 with TRBJ2-3, with a tentative D call TRBD2 (5 bases). The CDR3 DNA is TGTGCCAGTAGTTCCGGGGAGAGTACGCAGTATTTT. Translating it yields CASSSGESTQYF.